Each of the 23 T cell receptor beta chains below was sequenced from the same sample in a study of shared clonotypes between healthy human individuals. Here immunoSEQ multiplex PCR was the method, and the copy in TCRdb shows in-frame clones only, minus some. Here the sample spans 2 million to 2.5 million clones, approximately 96% being singletons. Sequencing used naive CD4+ T cells sorted from blood. Sample subset: CD45RA+ positively selected. These receptor sequences come from a man aged 18-30 years in good health.

The table lists this clone with a count of one. The rearrangement links TRBV4-2 to TRBJ1-1; 10 bases fit TRBD1. CDR3 length equals 15 residues. V lost 8 bases, J lost 2 bases, and 8 bases stayed unmatched. Looked up from germline, CDR1 is LGHNA and CDR2 is YNFKEQ. CDR3 sequence reads: CASGGQGLRNTEAFF. DNA of the CDR3: TGTGCCAGCGGGGGACAGGGGCTTAGAAACACTGAAGCTTTCTTT.

This chain connects TRBV7-6 to TRBJ2-7; 8 bases map to TRBD2. The length of the CDR3 is 15 residues. J gave up 6 bases and V 2 bases, and 9 bases lay outside the gene matches. CDR1 is SGHVS, CDR2 FNYEAQ, per germline. The CDR3 coding sequence is TGTGCCAGCAGCTTAACTGCGGGAGGTGGTTTCGAGCAGTACTTC. This gives the protein CASSLTAGGGFEQYF.

V is TRBV4-2 and J is TRBJ2-3; TRBD2 matches at 7 bases. Trimming took 2 bases from V and 2 from J; bases not matched to a gene: 10. The germline V gene encodes CDR1 LGHNA and CDR2 YNFKEQ. This CDR3 has 17 residues. CDR3 sequence reads: CASSQRSGLGNTDTQYF. CDR3 coding DNA: TGTGCCAGCAGCCAACGAAGCGGACTAGGAAACACAGATACGCAGTATTTT.

Concerning this clone itself: Within the sample, other DNA sequences also encode this same CDR3. J is TRBJ2-2 and V is TRBV2; D remains unclear. The V end was cut by 8 bases, the J end by 0 bases, with 10 bases between. Germline V gene sequence: CDR1 SNHLY, CDR2 FYNNEI. CDR3 size: 14 residues. The CDR3 loop reads CASRPEANTGELFF. The CDR3 DNA reads as TGTGCCAGCCGCCCGGAAGCGAACACCGGGGAGCTGTTTTTT. Variable domain in full (rest from reference TRBV2 and TRBJ2-2): EPEVTQTPSHQVTQMGQEVILRCVPISNHLYFYWYRQILGQKVEFLVSFYNNEISEKSEIFDDQFSVERPDGSNFTLKIRSTKLEDSAMYFCASRPEANTGELFFGEGSRLTVL.

The chain couples TRBV7-2 to TRBJ2-7, with a tentative D call TRBD1 (6 bases). CDR1 is SGHTA, CDR2 FQGNSA, per germline. V lost 2 bases, J lost 0 bases, and 11 bases lay in between. CDR3 length: 15 amino acids. CDR3 bases: TGTGCCAGCAGCTTAAGGACAGCGAGCTCCTACGAGCAGTACTTC. It yields the protein CASSLRTASSYEQYF.

The chain has TRBV5-1 and TRBJ1-1; D remains unclear. V lost 4 bases to trimming and J lost 13 bases, with 17 bases between them. This CDR3 spans 12 amino acids. Germline V CDR1 and CDR2: SGHRS, YFSETQ. The DNA for the CDR3 is TGCGCCAGCAGCCCGGACGGCCGGGGAAATTTCTTT. This encodes CASSPDGRGNFF.

The rearrangement uses TRBV28 and TRBJ2-7, with D possibly matching TRBD1 (6 bases). Per the germline V gene, CDR1 is MDHEN and CDR2 is SYDVKM. Trimming shortened V by 5 bases and J by 3 bases, and 14 bases separated the two germline ends. The CDR3 is made up of 14 amino acids. Here the CDR3 DNA reads TGTGCCAGCAGTCCCACAGGGATAGGCTACGAGCAGTACTTC. Translating gives CASSPTGIGYEQYF.

The count of this clone is one. Written as DNA, the CDR3 is TGTGCCAGCAGCTTATCCGGGACGGAGACAGATACGCAGTATTTT. Translation gives CASSLSGTETDTQYF. The chain joins TRBV7-2 to TRBJ2-3; D may match TRBD1 or TRBD2 (5 bases each). The V and J ends lost 2 bases and 3 bases respectively, with 12 bases between them. This CDR3 is 15 amino acids long. CDR1 and CDR2 (germline): SGHTA, FQGNSA.

The chain combines TRBV29-1 with TRBJ1-2; D not resolved. This CDR3 has 12 amino acids. Germline-derived CDR1 and CDR2 are SQVTM and ANQGSEA. V was clipped by 4 bases and J by 4 bases, with 10 bases between them. The CDR3 DNA is TGCAGCGTTGTTGGCAGGACCTATGGCTACACCTTC. It codes for CSVVGRTYGYTF.

The chain has TRBV5-1 and TRBJ2-5; the match to TRBD1 covers 12 bases. Losses at the gene ends were 0 bases for V and 5 bases for J; bases not matched to a gene: 5. This CDR3 has 16 amino acids. Germline V lookup: CDR1 SGHRS, CDR2 YFSETQ. Here the CDR3 reads CASSLAGDRGRETQYF. CDR3 sequence (DNA): TGCGCCAGCAGCTTGGCCGGGGACAGGGGGCGGGAGACCCAGTACTTC.

V is TRBV11-2 and J is TRBJ1-5; D is ambiguous. This CDR3 is 16 amino acids long. Trimming pared 5 bases from V and 4 bases from J, leaving 18 bases between. Germline CDR1 and CDR2: SGHAT and FQNNGV. Written as DNA, the CDR3 is TGTGCCAGCAGCCTCAACAGTCGGGCCAGTAATCAGCCCCAGCATTTT. This codes for CASSLNSRASNQPQHF.

This clone showed up just once. The V call is TRBV28, the J call TRBJ1-6; D is undetermined. Germline CDR1 is MDHEN and CDR2 is SYDVKM. Trimming shortened V by 3 bases and J by 2 bases, and 8 bases separated the two germline ends. The CDR3 length is 15 residues. CDR3 sequence (DNA): TGTGCCAGCAGTTTTCGCCAGCCCTATAATTCACCCCTCCACTTT. Translated, it gives CASSFRQPYNSPLHF. The complete variable domain, with remaining parts taken from reference TRBV28 and TRBJ1-6, reads DVKVTQSSRYLVKRTGEKVFLECVQDMDHENMFWYRQDPGLGLRLIYFSYDVKMKEKGDIPEGYSVSREKKERFSLILESASTNQTSMYLCASSFRQPYNSPLHFGNGTRLTVT.

This chain links TRBV19 with TRBJ1-5; D unclear. CDR3 length: 15 amino acids. Germline values: CDR1 LNHDA, CDR2 SQIVND (reference sequence). The germline V and J ends were trimmed by 4 bases and 0 bases, with 10 bases remaining between them. The CDR3 coding sequence is TGTGCCAGTAGTACGGCAACCTATAGCAATCAGCCCCAGCATTTT. Translation gives CASSTATYSNQPQHF.

DNA of the CDR3: TGTGCCAGCAGCTTGAACGGGGGGGAGACCCAGTACTTC. This codes for CASSLNGGETQYF. The chain combines TRBV11-3 with TRBJ2-5; 7 nucleotides align to TRBD2. The CDR3 has 13 residues. Germline values: CDR1 SGHNT, CDR2 YENEEA. V lost 3 bases, J lost 5 bases, and 3 bases stayed unmatched.

V and J are TRBV5-1 and TRBJ2-3, with D unclear. V dropped 0 bases and J dropped 6 bases, with 8 bases sitting between them. The CDR3 is 13 amino acids. Germline V lookup: CDR1 SGHRS, CDR2 YFSETQ. This chain's CDR3 is CASSLAQADTQYF. For the CDR3, the DNA is TGCGCCAGCAGCTTGGCCCAGGCGGATACGCAGTATTTT.

The rearrangement joins TRBV5-7 to TRBJ2-7; D ambiguous. TRBV5-7 is recorded as an ORF, its role being uncertain. V was trimmed by 1 base and J by 6 bases, leaving 5 bases between them. The length of the CDR3 is 11 residues. Here the CDR3 DNA reads TGTGCCAGCAGCTTGAAGTCCGAGCAGTACTTC. It specifies CASSLKSEQYF.

The CDR3 DNA is TGCGCCAGCAGCTTGGCCTCAGGGGGAGGCAATCAGCCCCAGCATTTT. Translating gives CASSLASGGGNQPQHF. This chain uses TRBV5-1 with TRBJ1-5; 7 nucleotides match TRBD1. V was clipped by 0 bases and J by 2 bases; unmatched bases: 5. CDR3 size: 16 residues. Germline V gene lookup returns CDR1 SGHRS and CDR2 YFSETQ.

The rearrangement links TRBV9 to TRBJ1-1; 7 nucleotides line up with TRBD1. This CDR3 spans 14 amino acids. V dropped 0 bases and J dropped 7; count of bases not matched to a gene: 6. The germline CDR1 and CDR2 sequences are SGDLS and YYNGEE. The CDR3 loop is CASSVEGTAGEAFF. CDR3 in DNA: TGTGCCAGCAGCGTAGAGGGGACAGCAGGTGAAGCTTTCTTT.

V gene TRBV5-1 combines with J gene TRBJ1-4; D is ambiguous. V was clipped by 0 bases and J by 8 bases, with 11 bases between them. This CDR3 comprises 14 residues. CDR1 and CDR2 from the germline V gene are SGHRS and YFSETQ. The CDR3 DNA follows: TGCGCCAGCAGCTTGGCCTTGGGTCGGGAAAAACTGTTTTTT. Translated: CASSLALGREKLFF.

This clone was recorded only once. The V gene is TRBV30, the J gene TRBJ1-1; tentatively, D is TRBD1 (6 bases). Germline CDR1 GTSNPN, CDR2 SVGIG (reference sequence). The CDR3 runs 13 residues. Trimming took off 5 bases at V and 7 bases at J, with 17 bases between the two ends. CDR3 bases: TGTGCCTGGGGGGCGGACAGAAGATATGAAGCTTTCTTT. It codes for CAWGADRRYEAFF. The full variable domain, completed using reference TRBV30 and TRBJ1-1, is SQTIHQWPATLVQPVGSPLSLECTVEGTSNPNLYWYRQAAGRGLQLLFYSVGIGQISSEVPQNLSASRPQDRQFILSSKKLLLSDSGFYLCAWGADRRYEAFFGQGTRLTVV.

A single count supports this clone. The V and J genes are TRBV7-2 and TRBJ2-5; a possible D gene is TRBD2 (7 bases). Germline V gene lookup returns CDR1 SGHTA and CDR2 FQGNSA. The CDR3 is 13 amino acids. V was shortened by 1 base and J by 13 bases, with 16 bases between the two germline ends. CDR3 region: CASSLGRGALPYF. CDR3 DNA sequence: TGTGCCAGCAGCTTAGGCCGGGGGGCCCTTCCGTACTTC.

The rearrangement joins TRBV28 to TRBJ1-1; D may be TRBD1 (5 bases). Germline CDR1 and CDR2: MDHEN and SYDVKM. The V and J ends lost 6 bases and 1 base respectively, with 18 bases between them. This CDR3 is built from 16 residues. The CDR3 DNA is TGTGCCAGCAGCCCCAATTTCCCAACAGGGAACACTGAAGCTTTCTTT. As protein: CASSPNFPTGNTEAFF. The variable domain in full, completed from reference TRBV28 and TRBJ1-1, reads DVKVTQSSRYLVKRTGEKVFLECVQDMDHENMFWYRQDPGLGLRLIYFSYDVKMKEKGDIPEGYSVSREKKERFSLILESASTNQTSMYLCASSPNFPTGNTEAFFGQGTRLTVV.

This rearrangement joins TRBV5-1 to TRBJ2-6; D gene ambiguous. The CDR3 length is 16 residues. V was pared by 0 bases and J by 4 bases, with 11 bases between. CDR1 SGHRS and CDR2 YFSETQ come from the germline V gene. In DNA, the CDR3 is TGCGCCAGCAGCTTGGGTTGGGAAAGCGGGGCCAACGTCCTGACTTTC. This translates into CASSLGWESGANVLTF.